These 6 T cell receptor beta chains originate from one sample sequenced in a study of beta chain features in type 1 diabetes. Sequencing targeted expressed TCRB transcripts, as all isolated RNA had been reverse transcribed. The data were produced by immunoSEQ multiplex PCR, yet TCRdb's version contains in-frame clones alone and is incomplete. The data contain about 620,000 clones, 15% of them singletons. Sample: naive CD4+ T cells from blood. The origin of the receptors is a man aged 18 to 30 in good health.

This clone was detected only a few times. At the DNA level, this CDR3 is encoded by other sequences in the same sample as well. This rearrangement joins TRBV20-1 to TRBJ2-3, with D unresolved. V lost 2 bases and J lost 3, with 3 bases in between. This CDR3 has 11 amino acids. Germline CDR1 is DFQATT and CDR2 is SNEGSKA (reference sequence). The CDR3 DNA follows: TGCAGTGCTAGAAGGACAGATACGCAGTATTTT. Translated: CSARRTDTQYF.

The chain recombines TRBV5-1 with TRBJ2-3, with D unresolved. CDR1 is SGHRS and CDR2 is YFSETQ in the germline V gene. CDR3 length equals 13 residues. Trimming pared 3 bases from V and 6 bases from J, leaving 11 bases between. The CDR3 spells CASSSRSSDTQYF. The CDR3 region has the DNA TGCGCCAGCAGCTCACGGTCCTCGGATACGCAGTATTTT. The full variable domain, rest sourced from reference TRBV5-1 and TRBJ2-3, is KAGVTQTPRYLIKTRGQQVTLSCSPISGHRSVSWYQQTPGQGLQFLFEYFSETQRNKGNFPGRFSGRQFSNSRSEMNVSTLELGDSALYLCASSSRSSDTQYFGPGTRLTVL.

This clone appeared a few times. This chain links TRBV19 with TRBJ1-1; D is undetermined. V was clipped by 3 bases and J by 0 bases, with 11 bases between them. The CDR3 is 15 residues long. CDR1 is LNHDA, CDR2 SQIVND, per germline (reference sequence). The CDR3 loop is CASSIRRPLNTEAFF. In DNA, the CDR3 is TGTGCCAGTAGTATTCGGAGGCCTTTGAACACTGAAGCTTTCTTT.

CDR3 amino acids: CASSSRLAGTGELFF. The CDR3 region has the DNA TGTGCCAGCAGTTCGAGGCTAGCGGGCACCGGGGAGCTGTTTTTT. This chain connects TRBV28 to TRBJ2-2, with TRBD2 matching 8 bases. V trimming: 4 bases; J trimming: 4 bases; junction bases outside the gene matches: 5. The V gene's germline CDR1 is MDHEN and CDR2 SYDVKM. The CDR3 is made up of 15 amino acids.

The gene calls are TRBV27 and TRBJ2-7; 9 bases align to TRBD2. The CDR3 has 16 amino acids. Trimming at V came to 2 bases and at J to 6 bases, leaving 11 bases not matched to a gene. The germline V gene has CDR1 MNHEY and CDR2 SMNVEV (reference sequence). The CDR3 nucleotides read TGTGCCAGCAGTTTAGCCCCCCTAGCGGGAAGAGGCGAGCAGTACTTC. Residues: CASSLAPLAGRGEQYF.

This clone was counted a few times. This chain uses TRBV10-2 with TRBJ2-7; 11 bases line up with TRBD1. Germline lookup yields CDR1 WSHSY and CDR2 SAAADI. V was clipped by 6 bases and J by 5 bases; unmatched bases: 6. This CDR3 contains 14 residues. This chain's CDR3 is CASRIRTGGHEQYF. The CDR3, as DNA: TGCGCCAGCAGAATCAGGACAGGGGGCCACGAGCAGTACTTC.